The text below deals with one T cell receptor beta chain. Its antigen is unknown. The data derive from a study of cytomegalovirus exposure and HLA in healthy donors. Study-wide results and caveats: 87-base-pair reads could not separate some V segments, including TRBV6-2 and TRBV6-3. An apparent linkage of common viral pathogens to several of the most significant clusters emerged in a later analysis. In a later analysis, a missense DCLRE1C variant was linked to TCR beta V- and J-gene trimming.

PCR amplification relied on 60 Vbeta primers (plus 13 Jbeta primers). TCRdb's table, derived via immunoSEQ multiplex PCR, lists solely in-frame clones and lacks some. The table includes around 150,000 clones, 76% detected once. V was shortened by 2 bases and J by 2 bases, with 6 bases between the two germline ends. The CDR3 runs 13 residues. Per the germline V gene, CDR1 is SGHVS and CDR2 is FNYEAQ. The study sampled nominally healthy donors, though unrecorded immune exposures were likely. Sequencing was carried out using PBMCs. The V gene is TRBV7-6, the J gene TRBJ1-2; D is unresolved. The sequence derives from a man in his forties or fifties in good health and CMV-seronegative. The CDR3 loop reads CASSLIENYGYTF. The CDR3 nucleotides are TGTGCCAGCAGCTTAATAGAGAACTATGGCTACACCTTC. Together with reference TRBV7-6 and TRBJ1-2, the CDR3 gives the full variable domain: GAGVSQSPRYKVTKRGQDVALRCDPISGHVSLYWYRQALGQGPEFLTYFNYEAQQDKSGLPNDRFSAERPEGSISTLTIQRTEQRDSAMYRCASSLIENYGYTFGSGTRLTVV.